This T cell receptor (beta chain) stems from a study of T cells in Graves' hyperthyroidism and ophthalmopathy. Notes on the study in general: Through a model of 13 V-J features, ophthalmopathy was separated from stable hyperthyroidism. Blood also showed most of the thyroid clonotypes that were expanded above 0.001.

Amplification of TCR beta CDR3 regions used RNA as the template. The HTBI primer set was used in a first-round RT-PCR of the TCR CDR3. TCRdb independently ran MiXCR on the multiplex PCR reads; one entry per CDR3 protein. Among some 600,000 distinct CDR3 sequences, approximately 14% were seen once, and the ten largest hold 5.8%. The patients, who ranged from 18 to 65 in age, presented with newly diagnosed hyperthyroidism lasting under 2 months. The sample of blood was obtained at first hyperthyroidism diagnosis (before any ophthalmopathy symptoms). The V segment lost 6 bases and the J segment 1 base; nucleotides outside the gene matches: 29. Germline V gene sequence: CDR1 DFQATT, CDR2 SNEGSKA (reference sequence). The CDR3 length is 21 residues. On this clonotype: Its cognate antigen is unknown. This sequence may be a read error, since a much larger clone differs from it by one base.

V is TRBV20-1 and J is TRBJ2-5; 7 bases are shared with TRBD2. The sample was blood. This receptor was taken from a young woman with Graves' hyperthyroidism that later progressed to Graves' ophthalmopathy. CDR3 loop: CSALRVDGPGRAGLGQETQYF. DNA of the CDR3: TGCAGTGCCCTCAGGGTGGACGGCCCGGGACGAGCGGGATTAGGCCAAGAGACCCAGTACTTC.